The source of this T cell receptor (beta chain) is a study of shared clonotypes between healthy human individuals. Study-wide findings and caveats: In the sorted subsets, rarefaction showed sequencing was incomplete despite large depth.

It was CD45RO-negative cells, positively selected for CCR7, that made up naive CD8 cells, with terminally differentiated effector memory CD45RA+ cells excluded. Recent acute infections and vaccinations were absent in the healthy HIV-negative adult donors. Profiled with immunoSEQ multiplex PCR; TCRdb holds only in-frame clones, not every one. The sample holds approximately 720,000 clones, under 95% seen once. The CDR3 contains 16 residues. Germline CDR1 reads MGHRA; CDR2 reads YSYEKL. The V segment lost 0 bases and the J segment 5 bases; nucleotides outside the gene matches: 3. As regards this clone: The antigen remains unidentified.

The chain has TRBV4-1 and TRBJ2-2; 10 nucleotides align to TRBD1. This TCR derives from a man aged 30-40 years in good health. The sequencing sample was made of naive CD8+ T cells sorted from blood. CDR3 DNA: TGCGCCAGCAGCCAAGATGGGACAGGGGTAACCGGGGAGCTGTTTTTT. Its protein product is CASSQDGTGVTGELFF.